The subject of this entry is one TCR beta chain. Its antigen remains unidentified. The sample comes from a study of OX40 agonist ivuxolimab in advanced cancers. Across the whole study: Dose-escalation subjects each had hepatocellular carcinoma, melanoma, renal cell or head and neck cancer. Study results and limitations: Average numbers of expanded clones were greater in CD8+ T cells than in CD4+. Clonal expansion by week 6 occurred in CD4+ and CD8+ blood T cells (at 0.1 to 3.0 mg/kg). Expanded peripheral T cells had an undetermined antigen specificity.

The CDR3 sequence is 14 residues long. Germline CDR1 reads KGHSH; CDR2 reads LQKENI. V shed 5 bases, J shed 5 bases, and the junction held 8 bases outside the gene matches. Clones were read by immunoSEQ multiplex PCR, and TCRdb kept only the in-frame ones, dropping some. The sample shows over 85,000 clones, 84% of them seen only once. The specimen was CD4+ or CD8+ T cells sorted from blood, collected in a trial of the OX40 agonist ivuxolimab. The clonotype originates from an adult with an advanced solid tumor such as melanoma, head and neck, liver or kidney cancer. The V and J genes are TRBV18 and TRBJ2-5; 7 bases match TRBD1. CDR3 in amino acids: CASSSTGVVETQYF. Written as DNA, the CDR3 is TGTGCCAGCTCAAGTACAGGGGTTGTGGAGACCCAGTACTTC.